This TCR beta chain was recorded in a study of T cells in Graves' hyperthyroidism and ophthalmopathy. Study observations and caveats: Blood also contained most expanded thyroid clonotypes above 0.001.

Germline V gene lookup returns CDR1 MDHEN and CDR2 SYDVKM. The V gene lost 4 bases and the J gene lost 4 bases, with 16 bases spanning the gap. This CDR3 has 15 amino acids. This clonotype was counted at least ten times. Antigen specificity is unknown. Researchers amplified the TCR beta CDR3 regions from RNA transcripts. Researchers ran a first-round RT-PCR on the TCR CDR3 using the HTBI primer set. TCRdb re-called the multiplex PCR reads with MiXCR, one entry per CDR3 protein. Here the sample spans under 400,000 distinct CDR3 sequences, 15% to 20% being singletons. Each ophthalmopathy patient scored at least 3 on the Clinical Activity Score and at least 4 on NOSPECS grade, with duration under 3 months. Patients having uncontrolled infection, another autoimmune disease, pregnancy or lactation were not included.

Sequenced: blood. J is TRBJ1-1 and V is TRBV28; D is possibly TRBD1 (6 bases). This clonotype was sampled from a woman in her thirties or forties with Graves' ophthalmopathy. CDR3 DNA: TGTGCCAGCAGTTCTCAAGGGGGGGCTGGCACTGAAGCTTTCTTT. As protein: CASSSQGGAGTEAFF.